A single TCR beta chain is shown here with its context. Germline values: CDR1 LNHDA, CDR2 SQIVND (reference sequence). The CDR3 runs to 19 residues. Trimming cost V 3 bases and J 4 bases; bases outside gene matches: 14. This specimen comes from a study of blood T cell repertoires in COVID-19. Original analysis: How many nucleated cells were present was estimated from reference gene primer amplification. Sequencing used immunoSEQ multiplex PCR; TCRdb keeps in-frame clones, though not all of them. The V and J calls and the clone size are those of that table, but D and trimming were determined from the DNA. The sample includes about 220,000 clones, 70% to 85% of them seen just once.

The chain carries TRBV19 and TRBJ2-1, with 11 bases lining up with TRBD2. This clonotype was obtained from a woman aged 60-75 years who had recovered from COVID-19. Sequencing used PBMCs or T cells enriched from blood (not recorded which). The CDR3 is CASSIPSGRTPGGYNEQFF. The CDR3 coding sequence is TGTGCCAGTAGTATCCCTAGCGGGAGGACCCCGGGCGGTTACAATGAGCAGTTCTTC.